The subject of this entry is one TCR beta chain. This clone was detected only a few times. The target of this receptor is not known. Per-nucleotide qualities are absent, and no much larger clonotype sits a single base away. The data stem from a study of blood T cell repertoires in COVID-19 (dated by TCRdb to 2020 to 2021). Concerning the study at large: Samples covering the acute and convalescent phases of COVID-19 were provided by collaborators in the United States, Italy and Spain. The material from the prospective study consisted of cDNA or gDNA derived from T cells, B-cell-depleted T cells, or PBMCs. Subjects who had been exposed to COVID-19, were actively infected with it, or had recovered from it provided the deeply sampled blood TCRbeta repertoires that made up the dataset. The repertoires were made available in a free public database intended to serve as a resource for research on the immune response to SARS-CoV-2. Samples came from the ongoing ImmuneRACE study (first 160 participants) plus 1,254 subjects from 6 global collaborators. Sample metadata almost always included a de-identified subject ID, COVID-19 status, age in years and sex. Where available, HLA class I and class II types were taken from metadata supplied by the sample provider and were not determined by assay-based typing. Study-wide findings and limitations: How much clinical and demographic metadata was included differed by source and by participant, and the metadata was provided uncurated.

TCRbeta CDR3 regions were amplified from genomic DNA using the immunoSEQ Assay, a bias-controlled multiplex PCR. The authors' analysis ran thus. Within the assay, amplification of reference gene primers was used to estimate how many nucleated cells each sample contained. To quantify the absolute abundance of each unique TCRbeta CDR3 rearrangement, sequence reads were collapsed and filtered. For each sample, productive Simpson clonality was calculated by taking the square root of Simpson's diversity index across productive rearrangements. TCRdb limited this immuneACCESS table to in-frame rearrangements with V and J called. A share of clones is missing; checked studies link under half to unresolved V genes, and the rest is unexplained. That table furnishes V, J and clone size, whereas the DNA furnished D and trimming. This sample is represented by about 280,000 clones; roughly 85% of them were singletons. The top ten clonotypes cover 4.5% to 5.5% of the sample.

Sequences SGHVS (CDR1) and FQNEAQ (CDR2) are obtained from the germline V gene. Its CDR3 holds 14 amino acids, cysteine through phenylalanine. Only CDR3 DNA remains: 42 bases, in frame from the first base. Trimming at the junction amounts to 1 base on V and 8 bases on J, and the germline ends lie 12 bases apart. Each collaborating institution followed its own protocols to collect whole blood in K2EDTA tubes. For TCRbeta analysis, collaborators shipped samples as frozen whole blood, isolated PBMCs, or DNA extracted from either of those sample types. The specimen sequenced was peripheral blood. This receptor was obtained from a man aged 50 or older with active or convalescent COVID-19. The chain is made from TRBV7-8 and TRBJ2-1, with TRBD2 perhaps the D gene, on 5 matching bases. The nucleotide sequence is given as TGTGCCAGCAGCTTAGATCGGGGTACGGATGAGCAGTTCTTC. It translates as CASSLDRGTDEQFF.